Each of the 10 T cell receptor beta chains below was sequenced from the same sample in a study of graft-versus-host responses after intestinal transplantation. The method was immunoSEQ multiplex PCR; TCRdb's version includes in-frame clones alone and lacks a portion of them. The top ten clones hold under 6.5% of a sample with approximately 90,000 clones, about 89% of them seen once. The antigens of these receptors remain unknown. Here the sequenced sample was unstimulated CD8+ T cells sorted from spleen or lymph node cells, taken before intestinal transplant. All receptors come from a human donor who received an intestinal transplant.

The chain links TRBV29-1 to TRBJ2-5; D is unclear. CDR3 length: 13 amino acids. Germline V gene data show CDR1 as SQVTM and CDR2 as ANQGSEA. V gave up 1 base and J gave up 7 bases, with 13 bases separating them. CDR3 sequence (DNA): TGCAGCGTTGAAGTCCCGGCCTCCCGGACCCAGTACTTC. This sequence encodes CSVEVPASRTQYF.

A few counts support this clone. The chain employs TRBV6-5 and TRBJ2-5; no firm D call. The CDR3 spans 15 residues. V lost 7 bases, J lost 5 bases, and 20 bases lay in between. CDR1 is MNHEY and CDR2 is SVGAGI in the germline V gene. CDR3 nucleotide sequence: TGTGCCAGCACCTTGTTTGGTACCACCGGGGAGACCCAGTACTTC. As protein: CASTLFGTTGETQYF.

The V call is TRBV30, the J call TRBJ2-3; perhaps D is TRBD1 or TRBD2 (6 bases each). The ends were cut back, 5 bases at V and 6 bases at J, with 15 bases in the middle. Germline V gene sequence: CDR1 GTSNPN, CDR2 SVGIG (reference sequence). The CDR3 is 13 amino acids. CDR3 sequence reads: CAWGGLAMDTQYF. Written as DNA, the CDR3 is TGTGCCTGGGGGGGGCTGGCTATGGATACGCAGTATTTT.

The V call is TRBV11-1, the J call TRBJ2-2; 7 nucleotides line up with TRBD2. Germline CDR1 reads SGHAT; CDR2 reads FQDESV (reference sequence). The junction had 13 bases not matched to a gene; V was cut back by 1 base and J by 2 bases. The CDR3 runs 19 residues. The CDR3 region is CASSLVGLEVGENTGELFF. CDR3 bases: TGTGCCAGCAGCTTAGTTGGACTAGAGGTTGGCGAAAACACCGGGGAGCTGTTTTTT. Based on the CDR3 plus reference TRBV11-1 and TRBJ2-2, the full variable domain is EAEVAQSPRYKITEKSQAVAFWCDPISGHATLYWYRQILGQGPELLVQFQDESVVDDSQLPKDRFSAERLKGVDSTLKIQPAELGDSAMYLCASSLVGLEVGENTGELFFGEGSRLTVL.

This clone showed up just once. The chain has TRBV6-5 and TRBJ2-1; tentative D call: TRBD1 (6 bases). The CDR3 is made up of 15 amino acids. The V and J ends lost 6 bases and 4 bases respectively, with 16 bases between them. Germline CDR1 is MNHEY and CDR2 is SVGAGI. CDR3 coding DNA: TGTGCCAGCAGACCTTCCGGGACACCGTACAATGAGCAGTTCTTC. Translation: CASRPSGTPYNEQFF.

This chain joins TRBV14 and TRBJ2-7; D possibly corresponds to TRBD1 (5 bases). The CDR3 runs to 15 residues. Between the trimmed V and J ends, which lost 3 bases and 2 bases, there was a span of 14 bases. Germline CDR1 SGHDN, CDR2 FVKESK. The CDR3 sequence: CASSHPRGGTYEQYF. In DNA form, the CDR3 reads TGTGCCAGCAGCCACCCTAGGGGCGGAACCTACGAGCAGTACTTC.

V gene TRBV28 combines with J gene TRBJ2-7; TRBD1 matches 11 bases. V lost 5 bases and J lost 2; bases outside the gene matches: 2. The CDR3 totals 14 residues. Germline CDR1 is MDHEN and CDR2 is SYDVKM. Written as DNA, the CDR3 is TGTGCCAGCAGTGGACAGGGGGCTACCTACGAGCAGTACTTC. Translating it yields CASSGQGATYEQYF. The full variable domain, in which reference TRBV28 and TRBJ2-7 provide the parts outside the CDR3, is DVKVTQSSRYLVKRTGEKVFLECVQDMDHENMFWYRQDPGLGLRLIYFSYDVKMKEKGDIPEGYSVSREKKERFSLILESASTNQTSMYLCASSGQGATYEQYFGPGTRLTVT.

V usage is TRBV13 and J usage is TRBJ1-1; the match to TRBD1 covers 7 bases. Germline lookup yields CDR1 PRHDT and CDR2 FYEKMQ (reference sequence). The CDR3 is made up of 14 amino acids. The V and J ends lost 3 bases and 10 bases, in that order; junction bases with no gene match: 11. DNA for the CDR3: TGTGCCAGCAGCTTCAGTGCAGGGGGGGGTGTAGCTTTCTTT. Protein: CASSFSAGGGVAFF.

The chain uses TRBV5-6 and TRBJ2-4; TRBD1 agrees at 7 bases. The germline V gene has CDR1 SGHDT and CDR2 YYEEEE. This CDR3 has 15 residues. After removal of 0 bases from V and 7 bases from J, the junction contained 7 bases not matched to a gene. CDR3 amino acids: CASSLGGRDSNIQYF. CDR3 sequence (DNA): TGTGCCAGCAGCTTGGGAGGCCGGGACAGTAACATTCAGTACTTC.

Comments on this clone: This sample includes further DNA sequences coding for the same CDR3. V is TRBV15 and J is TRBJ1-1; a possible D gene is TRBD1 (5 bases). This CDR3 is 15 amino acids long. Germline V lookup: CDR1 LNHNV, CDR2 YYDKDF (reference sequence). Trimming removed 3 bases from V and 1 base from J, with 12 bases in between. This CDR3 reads CATSSGLGGNTEAFF. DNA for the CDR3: TGTGCCACCAGCAGTGGTCTCGGGGGGAACACTGAAGCTTTCTTT.